What follows are 16 T cell receptor beta chains derived from one specimen sequenced in a study of T cells in Graves' hyperthyroidism and ophthalmopathy (dated by TCRdb to the late 2010s). Library preparation used multiplex PCR. The sample was run on an Illumina HiSeq 2000. The TCR beta CDR3 regions were amplified from RNA transcripts. For the first round of RT-PCR on the TCR CDR3, the HTBI primer set was used together with the Qiagen OneStep RT-PCR kit. TCRdb applied fastp at Q25 and MiXCR to the public reads, then kept only in-frame beta chains. When rows share a CDR3 protein, they turn into one entry using the most common DNA and genes. Counted in this sample were 490,000 or so distinct CDR3 sequences; 22% of them appeared once. Approximately 49% of the sample is held by the ten biggest clonotypes. The sample consisted of blood. These TCRs come from a woman in her 70s with Graves' ophthalmopathy.

This clonotype was counted many times. The CDR3 sequence is CASSLTTARNTIYF. The CDR3 DNA sequence: TGTGCCAGCAGTTTAACGACAGCCCGGAACACCATATATTTT. The chain uses TRBV12-3 or TRBV12-4 and TRBJ1-3; TRBD1 might be the D (5 bases). This CDR3 has 14 residues. The V end lost 2 bases, the J end lost 7 bases, and 12 bases lay between the germline ends.

There are many counts of this clonotype. The chain recombines TRBV11-2 with TRBJ2-1, with TRBD1 matching over 8 bases. This CDR3 contains 15 residues. With 5 bases clipped from V and 2 bases from J, the junction kept 5 bases outside the gene matches. Germline V gene data show CDR1 as SGHAT and CDR2 as FQNNGV. CDR3: CASSLGQGTYNEQFF. In nucleotides, the CDR3 is TGTGCCAGCAGCCTCGGACAGGGCACCTACAATGAGCAGTTCTTC.

As DNA, the CDR3 is TGTGCCAGCAGCTTAGTTCGCAGTGGGGCTGAAAAACTGTTTTTT. Its protein is CASSLVRSGAEKLFF. This rearrangement joins TRBV7-9 to TRBJ1-4, with D possibly being TRBD1 (5 bases). CDR3 size: 15 residues. V shed 1 base and J shed 7 bases, with 13 bases lying between them. CDR1 is SEHNR, CDR2 FQNEAQ, per germline (reference sequence).

This clonotype was seen a few times. The rearrangement joins TRBV6-1 to TRBJ2-2; 13 nucleotides agree with TRBD2. The CDR3 is made up of 18 amino acids. Germline V CDR1 and CDR2: MNHNS, SASEGT. With 6 bases clipped from V and 2 bases from J, the junction kept 9 bases outside the gene matches. The CDR3 sequence: CASSPYPGLAGNTGELFF. The DNA for the CDR3 is TGTGCCAGCAGCCCCTATCCGGGACTAGCGGGAAACACCGGGGAGCTGTTTTTT.

The chain is built from TRBV5-1 and TRBJ1-1; D is undetermined. The germline V and J ends were trimmed by 0 bases and 1 base, with 7 bases remaining between them. The germline V gene has CDR1 SGHRS and CDR2 YFSETQ. The CDR3 is 14 residues long. This CDR3 is CASSLAQPNTEAFF. CDR3 coding DNA: TGCGCCAGCAGCTTGGCACAGCCGAACACTGAAGCTTTCTTT.

This clonotype has ten or more counts. This chain joins TRBV2 and TRBJ2-3; 7 bases agree with TRBD2. CDR1 and CDR2 (germline): SNHLY, FYNNEI. Trimming cost V 7 bases and J 4 bases; bases outside gene matches: 2. The CDR3 is 12 amino acids. The CDR3 reads CASTREADTQYF. The CDR3, as DNA: TGTGCCAGCACCCGGGAGGCAGATACGCAGTATTTT.

This clonotype was counted a few times. The chain links TRBV5-1 to TRBJ1-2, with D maybe TRBD1 (5 bases). Trimming cost V 0 bases and J 8 bases, with 14 bases left between them. CDR3 length: 14 residues. Germline V gene data show CDR1 as SGHRS and CDR2 as YFSETQ. The CDR3 bases are TGCGCCAGCAGCTTGGCCGTTCAGGGTGGCGGCTACACCTTC. Translation: CASSLAVQGGGYTF.

The CDR3 DNA follows: TGTGCCAGCAGCTCATCCGGGACAGGGGGATTTGGCGGCTACACCTTC. Residues: CASSSSGTGGFGGYTF. The rearrangement links TRBV7-2 to TRBJ1-2; TRBD1 agrees at 11 bases. The CDR3 runs 16 residues. Per the germline V gene, CDR1 is SGHTA and CDR2 is FQGNSA. V gave up 4 bases and J gave up 8 bases; unmatched junction bases: 12.

This clonotype was detected only a few times. This sequence joins TRBV7-3 and TRBJ1-1; TRBD1 aligns across 7 bases. Germline V gives CDR1 SGHTA, CDR2 FQGTGA. Trimming removed 2 bases from V and 6 bases from J; junction bases left unmatched: 3. CDR3 length equals 13 residues. The DNA of the CDR3 is TGTGCCAGCAGCTTATACAGGGGCGCTGAAGCTTTCTTT. It codes for CASSLYRGAEAFF.

The table lists this clonotype with many counts. The chain uses TRBV6-1 and TRBJ1-1; D gene unclear. CDR1 is MNHNS, CDR2 SASEGT, per germline. V was pared by 1 base and J by 5 bases, with 8 bases between. The CDR3 runs 13 residues. CDR3 region: CASSEVPETEAFF. CDR3 nucleotides: TGTGCCAGCAGTGAAGTACCGGAGACTGAAGCTTTCTTT.

This clonotype was observed many times. The rearrangement uses TRBV2 and TRBJ2-3, with 7 bases fitting TRBD1. This CDR3 is built from 15 residues. V dropped 1 base and J dropped 2; count of bases not matched to a gene: 3. The V gene's germline CDR1 is SNHLY and CDR2 FYNNEI. CDR3 sequence: CASSEDRGPTDTQYF. In nucleotides, the CDR3 is TGTGCCAGCAGTGAAGACAGGGGACCCACAGATACGCAGTATTTT.

Concerning this clonotype itself: This may arise from a read error, as a much more abundant clone is one base away. The DNA for the CDR3 is TGTACCAGCCGGGGACTAGCGGAGATGTACGAGCAGTACTTC. Translated: CTSRGLAEMYEQYF. The genes are TRBV11-2 and TRBJ2-7; 11 bases align to TRBD2. CDR1 is SGHAT and CDR2 is FQNNGV in the germline V gene. The CDR3 runs to 14 residues.

This clonotype has a handful of counts. The V and J genes are TRBV9 and TRBJ2-5; D remains unclear. This CDR3 spans 14 amino acids. Looked up from germline, CDR1 is SGDLS and CDR2 is YYNGEE. The V end lost 4 bases, the J end lost 1 base, and 11 bases lay between the germline ends. The DNA for the CDR3 is TGTGCCAGCAGCACCCGACCGAGCCAAGAGACCCAGTACTTC. Translated, it gives CASSTRPSQETQYF.

The chain is built from TRBV10-3 and TRBJ2-7, with TRBD2 matching over 7 bases. CDR1 and CDR2 (germline): ENHRY, SYGVKD. The CDR3 is 17 residues long. J was trimmed by 6 bases and V by 5 bases; bases with no gene match: 19. CDR3 DNA sequence: TGTGCCATCAGTCGCGTGTTGGCTAGCGCAACGGGGGGCGAGCAGTACTTC. It translates to CAISRVLASATGGEQYF.

The table lists this clonotype with a few counts. The rearrangement uses TRBV4-3 and TRBJ1-3, with no clear D. V was trimmed by 0 bases and J by 1 base, leaving 7 bases between them. The CDR3 is made up of 15 amino acids. CDR1 LGHNA and CDR2 YSLEER come from the germline V gene. CDR3 amino acids: CASSQDHSSGNTIYF. CDR3 coding DNA: TGCGCCAGCAGCCAAGATCACTCTTCTGGAAACACCATATATTTT.

The gene calls are TRBV30 and TRBJ2-5; 9 positions match TRBD1. Unmatched junction bases numbered 12, after V lost 1 base and J lost 3 bases. There are 17 residues in the CDR3. The germline V gene encodes CDR1 GTSNPN and CDR2 SVGIG (reference sequence). CDR3 region: CAWSGGGRDRVKETQYF. In nucleotides, the CDR3 is TGTGCCTGGAGTGGAGGGGGCCGGGACAGGGTGAAAGAGACCCAGTACTTC.